This T cell receptor (beta chain) was recorded in a study of regulatory T cells in long-lasting Graves disease. Points from the study as a whole: Gene preferences differed: TRBV28, TRBJ1-2, TRBJ2-5 in persistent cases.

Germline CDR1 MNHNS, CDR2 SASEGT. This CDR3 region has 17 residues. The V end lost 4 bases, the J end lost 0 bases, and 16 bases lay between the germline ends. In this sample, this clonotype turned up many times. Antigen: not known. Building of the TCR beta libraries involved iRepertoire HTBI primers and Arm-PCR of CDR3 regions. TCRdb re-derived calls from the multiplex PCR reads in MiXCR, one entry per CDR3 protein. The sample lists some 430,000 distinct CDR3 sequences, roughly 21% seen once, with roughly 7.7% in the top ten. Regarding time point: persistent/refractory GD, antithyroid drugs over 5 years with positive TRAb. PBMC RNA was the source of the TCR library. The EDTA tubes were filled with about 10 milliliters of drawn peripheral blood.

The sample was peripheral blood mononuclear cells (PBMCs), taken when the disease was refractory, from a patient treated with antithyroid drugs. The chain joins TRBV6-1 to TRBJ1-5; D may be TRBD1 (5 bases). The receptor was isolated from a female donor with Graves disease. This CDR3 reads CASSGPRGRNSNQPQHF. As DNA, the CDR3 is TGTGCCAGCAGTGGGCCACGGGGCCGAAATAGCAATCAGCCCCAGCATTTT.